This T cell receptor (beta chain) was sequenced during a study of T-cell memory formation after mild COVID-19. Study-level information: TCR clustering was largely donor specific. Study-level results: Within pre-infection memory, some responding clones were found, suggesting cross-reactive memory joined.

As regards this clonotype: The antigen is undetermined.

Constant-segment primers were used for 5'RACE, and the resulting TCR alpha and TCR beta cDNA libraries carried sample barcodes and UMIs. TCRdb reprocessed the 5' RACE reads with MiXCR, giving one entry per CDR3 protein. The table has hundreds of thousands of distinct CDR3 sequences, more than 15% seen once. V lost 1 base, J lost 8 bases, and 9 bases lay in between. CDR1 LGHNA and CDR2 YSLEER come from the germline V gene. The CDR3 consists of 13 residues. Sequenced: PBMCs or a T cell subset sorted from them (not recorded which). The source of this sequence is a man younger than 30 who had mild COVID-19 (a few samples of this study predate the infection). Cell type and time point are not known. The chain recombines TRBV4-3 with TRBJ2-1; no clear D. CDR3 sequence reads: CASSQGVEDEQFF. CDR3 bases: TGCGCCAGCAGCCAAGGCGTCGAGGATGAGCAGTTCTTC.